The 22 T cell receptor beta chains listed next were all sequenced from one sample in a study of T cells of healthy individuals. TCRdb reprocessed the 5' RACE reads with MiXCR, giving one entry per CDR3 protein. The table has around 53,000 distinct CDR3 sequences, roughly 15% seen once; the top ten hold about 15%. The receptor source for this set is a human donor in good health.

This clonotype was observed at least ten times. J is TRBJ2-1 and V is TRBV20-1, with D possibly being TRBD2 (6 bases). Germline V gives CDR1 DFQATT, CDR2 SNEGSKA (reference sequence). The CDR3 spans 16 residues. Deletions cut 0 bases from V and 0 bases from J, with 12 bases between. The CDR3 is CSARDRRGSSYNEQFF. DNA of the CDR3: TGCAGTGCTAGAGATCGGCGGGGAAGCTCCTACAATGAGCAGTTCTTC.

This clonotype has at least ten counts. The genes are TRBV5-1 and TRBJ1-1; D is undetermined. This CDR3 region has 14 residues. Germline CDR1 reads SGHRS; CDR2 reads YFSETQ. Trimming stripped 2 bases from V and 1 base from J, with 9 bases between. The CDR3 DNA reads TGCGCCAGCAGCTTCAAAGAGGGGAACACTGAAGCTTTCTTT. Amino acid sequence: CASSFKEGNTEAFF.

Details on this clonotype: A read error is possible here, since a much larger clone lies one base away. CDR3: CASSPPYEQYF. CDR3 DNA sequence: TGTGCCAGCAGCCCCCCCTACGAGCAGTACTTC. The rearrangement joins TRBV3-2 to TRBJ2-7. TRBV3-2 is assigned pseudogene status. The CDR3 runs 11 residues.

This clonotype was seen a handful of times. The rearrangement uses TRBV4-3 and TRBJ1-1; D gene ambiguous. Germline loops: CDR1 LGHNA, CDR2 YSLEER. This CDR3 is built from 14 residues. V was trimmed by 0 bases and J by 7 bases, leaving 12 bases between them. The CDR3 region has the DNA TGCGCCAGCAGCCAAGATTTAGGTCCCGGTGAAGCTTTCTTT. Amino acid sequence: CASSQDLGPGEAFF.

This clonotype came up a few times. This chain uses TRBV2 with TRBJ2-3, with no clear D. V lost 7 bases and J lost 0, with 11 bases in between. The length of the CDR3 is 14 residues. The germline V gene encodes CDR1 SNHLY and CDR2 FYNNEI. The CDR3 sequence is CASKGRASTDTQYF. The DNA for the CDR3 is TGTGCCAGCAAAGGAAGGGCGAGCACAGATACGCAGTATTTT.

Only a few counts were recorded for this clonotype. The chain employs TRBV6-2 or TRBV6-3 and TRBJ2-1, with TRBD1 matching 9 bases. V was pared by 6 bases and J by 3 bases, with 6 bases of the junction left unmatched. This CDR3 spans 15 amino acids. Germline lookup yields CDR1 MNHEY and CDR2 SVGEGT. DNA for the CDR3: TGTGCCAGCAGCCGACCGGGACAGGGCTACAATGAGCAGTTCTTC. Translating it yields CASSRPGQGYNEQFF.

This clonotype was observed at least ten times. The rearrangement joins TRBV11-2 to TRBJ1-6; 7 bases map to TRBD1. The CDR3 runs to 19 residues. CDR1 is SGHAT, CDR2 FQNNGV, per germline. Trimming at V came to 0 bases and at J to 4 bases, leaving 12 bases not matched to a gene. DNA of the CDR3: TGTGCCAGCAGCTTAGAACGGTGGCCGGGGGGACAGTATAATTCACCCCTCCACTTT. Translating gives CASSLERWPGGQYNSPLHF.

This clonotype was seen repeatedly, ten times or more. This chain joins TRBV7-3 and TRBJ1-1, with 8 bases matching TRBD1. The junction had 2 bases not matched to a gene; V was cut back by 2 bases and J by 6 bases. Germline V gene lookup returns CDR1 SGHTA and CDR2 FQGTGA. CDR3 length equals 13 residues. CDR3 in amino acids: CASSLDRGSEAFF. The CDR3 DNA reads TGTGCCAGCAGCTTAGACAGGGGTTCTGAAGCTTTCTTT.

As concerns this clonotype: A read error is likely, as this CDR3 ends without the conserved phenylalanine or tryptophan. V usage is TRBV28 and J usage is TRBJ2-7, with TRBD1 identical over 10 bases. The CDR3 length is 14 residues. The germline V gene has CDR1 MDHEN and CDR2 SYDVKM. The trim removed 8 bases at V and 3 bases at J, leaving 7 bases unmatched. The CDR3 is CASVTGTGVYEQYL. DNA of the CDR3: TGTGCCAGCGTTACCGGGACAGGGGTCTACGAGCAGTACCTC.

There are a few counts of this clonotype. J is TRBJ2-5 and V is TRBV5-1, with TRBD2 as a possible D gene (6 bases). The CDR3 is 15 amino acids. Germline V lookup: CDR1 SGHRS, CDR2 YFSETQ. V lost 4 bases, J lost 0 bases, and 13 bases lay in between. CDR3 sequence reads: CASSPEGLYQETQYF. In DNA form, the CDR3 reads TGCGCCAGCAGCCCGGAGGGACTGTACCAAGAGACCCAGTACTTC.

The rearrangement joins TRBV5-1 to TRBJ2-7; no definite D call. V was pared by 5 bases and J by 5 bases, with 8 bases between. Per the germline V gene, CDR1 is SGHRS and CDR2 is YFSETQ. The length of the CDR3 is 11 residues. The CDR3 region has the DNA TGCGCCAGCAGGGAGATTAACGAGCAGTACTTC. Its translation is CASREINEQYF.

This clonotype was counted many times. This chain uses TRBV6-1 with TRBJ2-6; D possibly corresponds to TRBD1 (5 bases). Germline V gene data show CDR1 as MNHNS and CDR2 as SASEGT. The CDR3 is 15 amino acids. Trimming took 5 bases from V and 2 from J, leaving 10 bases between them. CDR3 nucleotide sequence: TGTGCCAGCAGTATTCAGGGCCCTGGGGCCAACGTCCTGACTTTC. It codes for CASSIQGPGANVLTF.

This clonotype was seen many times. CDR3 sequence reads: CASGFGGAGLETQYF. The CDR3 DNA follows: TGTGCTAGTGGTTTTGGGGGGGCCGGGTTGGAGACCCAGTACTTC. The V and J genes are TRBV12-5 and TRBJ2-5; D possibly corresponds to TRBD2 (7 bases). V lost 3 bases and J 5 bases, leaving 16 bases between the germline ends. CDR1 is LGHNT, CDR2 FRNRAP, per germline. This CDR3 region has 15 residues.

This clonotype has only a few counts. This sequence joins TRBV30 and TRBJ2-3; TRBD2 matches 9 bases. The CDR3 length is 16 residues. Per germline, CDR1 GTSNPN and CDR2 SVGIG (reference sequence). J lost 14 bases, V lost 1 base, and 19 bases had no gene match. The CDR3 nucleotides are TGTGCCTGGAGTGCCGCCGGGGGACTAGCAGCCATTGCGGGGTATTTT. As protein: CAWSAAGGLAAIAGYF. The whole variable domain, filled in from reference TRBV30 and TRBJ2-3, reads SQTIHQWPATLVQPVGSPLSLECTVEGTSNPNLYWYRQAAGRGLQLLFYSVGIGQISSEVPQNLSASRPQDRQFILSSKKLLLSDSGFYLCAWSAAGGLAAIAGYFGPGTRLTVL.

This clonotype was seen ten or more times. The chain carries TRBV12-3 or TRBV12-4 and TRBJ2-7; 7 bases fit TRBD2. Trimming cost V 3 bases and J 0 bases; bases outside gene matches: 5. The CDR3 runs to 15 residues. The CDR3 reads CASSFRREPSYEQYF. The CDR3 DNA reads as TGTGCCAGCAGTTTTCGGCGGGAGCCCTCCTACGAGCAGTACTTC.

This clonotype was detected ten times or more. The chain combines TRBV6-5 with TRBJ2-5, with TRBD2 matching over 7 bases. With V trimmed by 5 bases and J by 5 bases, 11 bases remained unmatched. Germline V gene data show CDR1 as MNHEY and CDR2 as SVGAGI. The CDR3 is 15 residues long. This CDR3 is CASSRSGAEGETQYF. The CDR3 nucleotides are TGTGCCAGCAGTCGGAGCGGGGCGGAGGGGGAGACCCAGTACTTC.

This clonotype showed up many times. This chain connects TRBV7-9 to TRBJ1-3, with TRBD1 matching over 7 bases. The CDR3 extends over 15 amino acids. The V gene's germline CDR1 is SEHNR and CDR2 FQNEAQ (reference sequence). After removal of 11 bases from V and 0 bases from J, the junction contained 10 bases not matched to a gene. For the CDR3, the DNA is TGTGCCGGCACCCTTCGGGACAGCTCTGGAAACACCATATATTTT. This sequence encodes CAGTLRDSSGNTIYF.

V gene TRBV9 combines with J gene TRBJ2-1; D unclear. CDR3 length equals 16 residues. Trimming left V 0 bases short and J 3 bases short, with 13 bases between. Germline lookup yields CDR1 SGDLS and CDR2 YYNGEE. The CDR3 DNA reads TGTGCCAGCAGCGTAGGGTCCGGTGGGGACTACAATGAGCAGTTCTTC. This translates into CASSVGSGGDYNEQFF.

This clonotype was recorded many times. The J gene is TRBJ2-2, the V gene TRBV20-1, with 9 bases fitting TRBD2. V lost 5 bases and J lost 2; bases outside the gene matches: 6. The CDR3 totals 15 residues. Germline-derived CDR1 and CDR2 are DFQATT and SNEGSKA (reference sequence). The CDR3 DNA is TGCAGTGCTGGTGGGACTAGCAGAAACACCGGGGAGCTGTTTTTT. This sequence encodes CSAGGTSRNTGELFF.

The chain uses TRBV27 and TRBJ2-1; D remains ambiguous. The CDR3 is 12 residues long. V was trimmed by 6 bases and J by 4 bases, leaving 7 bases between them. Germline V gene data show CDR1 as MNHEY and CDR2 as SMNVEV (reference sequence). CDR3 sequence: CASSFDYNEQFF. CDR3 bases: TGTGCCAGCAGCTTCGATTACAATGAGCAGTTCTTC.

This clonotype appeared a few times. The chain couples TRBV6-5 to TRBJ1-3, with D hard to call. Per the germline V gene, CDR1 is MNHEY and CDR2 is SVGAGI. The CDR3 length is 13 residues. The germline V and J ends were trimmed by 6 bases and 0 bases, with 6 bases remaining between them. The CDR3 sequence: CASSQASGNTIYF. DNA for the CDR3: TGTGCCAGCAGCCAGGCCTCTGGAAACACCATATATTTT.

The V call is TRBV7-2, the J call TRBJ1-1; D possibly corresponds to TRBD1 (6 bases). With 5 bases removed from V and 5 bases from J, the gap between germline ends came to 9 bases. The CDR3 loop spans 12 amino acids. Germline assignment: CDR1 SGHTA and CDR2 FQGNSA. CDR3 nucleotides: TGTGCCAGCAGCCGGACAGCGACTGAAGCTTTCTTT. Residues: CASSRTATEAFF. The variable domain in full, with the rest retrieved from reference TRBV7-2 and TRBJ1-1, is GAGVSQSPSNKVTEKGKDVELRCDPISGHTALYWYRQSLGQGLEFLIYFQGNSAPDKSGLPSDRFSAERTGGSVSTLTIQRTQQEDSAVYLCASSRTATEAFFGQGTRLTVV.